Sequencing of this TCR beta chain was carried out in a study of T cells in narcolepsy. This table comes from immunoSEQ multiplex PCR, and its TCRdb copy is limited to in-frame clones, with some not included. The data contain around 30,000 clones, approximately 78% of them singletons. This clone occurred a few times. The germline CDR1 and CDR2 sequences are SGHRS and YFSETQ. This CDR3 is built from 14 residues. Deletions cut 1 base from V and 8 bases from J, with 12 bases between. What was sequenced was CD45RA- memory CD4+ T cells from PBMCs. The chain uses TRBV5-1 and TRBJ1-4, with no clear D. The clonotype comes from a human donor with narcolepsy. In DNA form, the CDR3 reads TGCGCCAGCAGCTTGTTTATCCTGGGGGAAAAACTGTTTTTT. Amino acid sequence: CASSLFILGEKLFF.